The 16 T cell receptor beta chains listed next were all sequenced from one sample in a study of blood T cell repertoires in COVID-19. Clones were read by immunoSEQ multiplex PCR, and TCRdb kept only the in-frame ones, dropping some. The data show over 130,000 clones, about four fifths seen once. Sequencing input: PBMCs or T cells enriched from blood (not recorded which). The origin of the receptors is a woman aged 50 to 60 with acute COVID-19.

This chain uses TRBV6-5 with TRBJ2-2, with 10 bases fitting TRBD2. This CDR3 contains 15 residues. V shed 7 bases, J shed 4 bases, and the junction held 6 bases outside the gene matches. Germline V gives CDR1 MNHEY, CDR2 SVGAGI. The CDR3 region is CASIGLAEITGELFF. The CDR3 DNA reads as TGTGCCAGCATCGGACTAGCGGAGATCACCGGGGAGCTGTTTTTT.

By sample share, this clone is medium-sized. Other DNA sequences in this sample translate to the same CDR3. V and J are TRBV27 and TRBJ2-7, with D uncertain. CDR1 is MNHEY and CDR2 is SMNVEV in the germline V gene (reference sequence). The CDR3 has 12 amino acids. The germline V and J ends were trimmed by 8 bases and 0 bases, with 8 bases remaining between them. Written as DNA, the CDR3 is TGTGCCAGCTACAGTAGCTCCTACGAGCAGTACTTC. This translates into CASYSSSYEQYF.

V usage is TRBV7-8 and J usage is TRBJ1-2; D is possibly TRBD1 (6 bases). The germline V gene encodes CDR1 SGHVS and CDR2 FQNEAQ. This CDR3 region has 16 residues. V lost 5 bases and J 5 bases, leaving 21 bases between the germline ends. In DNA, the CDR3 is TGTGCCAGCAGCCCCAGGGGCCAAAATCCTTTTTATGGCTACACCTTC. Protein: CASSPRGQNPFYGYTF.

V gene TRBV6-6 combines with J gene TRBJ1-1; TRBD1 matches at 7 bases. Germline V CDR1 and CDR2: MNHNY, SVGAGI (reference sequence). CDR3 length: 18 amino acids. V dropped 5 bases and J dropped 1; count of bases not matched to a gene: 16. The CDR3 bases are TGTGCCAGCAGTCGAAGGGACAGCCCAGGATTGGGGAACACTGAAGCTTTCTTT. It codes for CASSRRDSPGLGNTEAFF.

The gene calls are TRBV30 and TRBJ2-4, with D possibly TRBD1 on 6 matching bases. Trimming removed 0 bases at V and 0 bases at J, with 15 bases between. CDR3 size: 17 residues. Germline CDR1 is GTSNPN and CDR2 is SVGIG (reference sequence). This CDR3 reads CAWSVRTAILAKNIQYF. Written as DNA, the CDR3 is TGTGCCTGGAGTGTGCGGACAGCTATCCTAGCCAAAAACATTCAGTACTTC. Together with reference TRBV30 and TRBJ2-4, the CDR3 gives the full variable domain: SQTIHQWPATLVQPVGSPLSLECTVEGTSNPNLYWYRQAAGRGLQLLFYSVGIGQISSEVPQNLSASRPQDRQFILSSKKLLLSDSGFYLCAWSVRTAILAKNIQYFGAGTRLSVL.

The chain recombines TRBV7-9 with TRBJ2-1, with 14 bases matching TRBD2. The J segment lost 7 bases and the V segment lost 4 bases, leaving 9 bases of the junction unmatched. In germline, CDR1 is SEHNR, CDR2 FQNEAQ (reference sequence). This CDR3 spans 17 amino acids. The CDR3 loop reads CASSSLKGLAGVNEQFF. DNA for the CDR3: TGTGCCAGCAGCTCCCTCAAGGGACTAGCGGGAGTAAATGAGCAGTTCTTC.

V gene TRBV7-9 combines with J gene TRBJ2-7; D remains ambiguous. Trimming pared 1 base from V and 3 bases from J, leaving 13 bases between. Germline CDR1 reads SEHNR; CDR2 reads FQNEAQ (reference sequence). This CDR3 is built from 15 residues. The CDR3, as DNA: TGTGCCAGCAGCTTAGATGTTCTAGACGGCTACGAGCAGTACTTC. Translation: CASSLDVLDGYEQYF.

V gene TRBV24-1 combines with J gene TRBJ2-1; D is ambiguous. The CDR3 contains 14 residues. Trimming shortened V by 4 bases and J by 9 bases, and 15 bases separated the two germline ends. Germline CDR1 is KGHDR and CDR2 is SFDVKD. DNA for the CDR3: TGTGCCACCAGTGACGTGGTGTCTAGGAGTGAGCAGTTCTTC. Translation gives CATSDVVSRSEQFF.

The CDR3 DNA sequence: TGTGCCAGTAGTCTAAGGCCCCAGGGAGGTGAAAAACTGTTTTTT. It specifies CASSLRPQGGEKLFF. The chain joins TRBV19 to TRBJ1-4; tentative D call: TRBD1 (5 bases). There are 15 residues in the CDR3. Trimming stripped 5 bases from V and 7 bases from J, with 17 bases between. CDR1 LNHDA and CDR2 SQIVND come from the germline V gene (reference sequence). The whole variable domain, remainder taken from reference TRBV19 and TRBJ1-4, is DGGITQSPKYLFRKEGQNVTLSCEQNLNHDAMYWYRQDPGQGLRLIYYSQIVNDFQKGDIAEGYSVSREKKESFPLTVTSAQKNPTAFYLCASSLRPQGGEKLFFGSGTQLSVL.

The CDR3, as DNA: TGTGCCAGCAGCTCCCTGACTAGGTCCTACGAGCAGTACTTC. Amino acid sequence: CASSSLTRSYEQYF. This chain connects TRBV7-2 to TRBJ2-7, with D tentatively TRBD2 (6 bases). Per the germline V gene, CDR1 is SGHTA and CDR2 is FQGNSA. V was pared by 4 bases and J by 1 base, with 11 bases between. The CDR3 consists of 14 residues.

This clone was found once. The rearrangement links TRBV5-6 to TRBJ2-7; maybe TRBD2 (5 bases). The CDR3 extends over 13 amino acids. The V end lost 0 bases, the J end lost 3 bases, and 7 bases lay between the germline ends. CDR1 is SGHDT and CDR2 is YYEEEE in the germline V gene. The CDR3 DNA sequence: TGTGCCAGCAGCTTGGGAGGGAACTACGAGCAGTACTTC. Protein product: CASSLGGNYEQYF.

This rearrangement joins TRBV4-1 to TRBJ2-7, with a possible D match to TRBD2 (5 bases). The CDR3 extends over 16 amino acids. Trimming shortened V by 1 base and J by 0 bases, and 13 bases separated the two germline ends. Germline V gene data show CDR1 as MGHRA and CDR2 as YSYEKL. The CDR3 region is CASSQAEGRLSYEQYF. DNA of the CDR3: TGCGCCAGCAGCCAAGCAGAGGGCAGACTCTCCTACGAGCAGTACTTC.

This chain uses TRBV19 with TRBJ2-4; TRBD1 aligns across 9 bases. Trimming at V came to 3 bases and at J to 0 bases, leaving 3 bases not matched to a gene. The V gene's germline CDR1 is LNHDA and CDR2 SQIVND (reference sequence). The CDR3 runs to 16 residues. CDR3 sequence: CASSMETGGAKNIQYF. Here the CDR3 DNA reads TGTGCCAGTAGTATGGAGACAGGGGGAGCCAAAAACATTCAGTACTTC.

The chain is built from TRBV19 and TRBJ2-3; TRBD2 aligns across 9 bases. Trimming cost V 3 bases and J 6 bases; bases outside gene matches: 7. CDR3 length: 15 residues. Germline CDR1 is LNHDA and CDR2 is SQIVND (reference sequence). DNA of the CDR3: TGTGCCAGTAGTATGTCGCGGGAGGGCCGTGATACGCAGTATTTT. Amino acids: CASSMSREGRDTQYF.

This clone was detected only a few times. In DNA form, the CDR3 reads TGTGCCAGTACCTCCCCGTGGAGCTCTGGAAACACCATATATTTT. It encodes CASTSPWSSGNTIYF. The chain is built from TRBV19 and TRBJ1-3; D is unresolved. Trimming stripped 7 bases from V and 0 bases from J, with 13 bases between. The V gene's germline CDR1 is LNHDA and CDR2 SQIVND (reference sequence). The CDR3 spans 15 residues.

This sequence joins TRBV3-1 (or the pseudogene TRBV3-2) and TRBJ2-2, with D maybe TRBD2 (5 bases). This CDR3 region has 17 residues. Per germline, CDR1 LGHDT and CDR2 YNNKEL (reference sequence). Between the trimmed V and J ends, which lost 0 bases and 6 bases, there was a span of 17 bases. The chain's CDR3 is CASSQDLGVRRSGELFF. The CDR3 DNA reads as TGTGCCAGCAGCCAAGATCTCGGGGTCAGGCGATCCGGGGAGCTGTTTTTT.